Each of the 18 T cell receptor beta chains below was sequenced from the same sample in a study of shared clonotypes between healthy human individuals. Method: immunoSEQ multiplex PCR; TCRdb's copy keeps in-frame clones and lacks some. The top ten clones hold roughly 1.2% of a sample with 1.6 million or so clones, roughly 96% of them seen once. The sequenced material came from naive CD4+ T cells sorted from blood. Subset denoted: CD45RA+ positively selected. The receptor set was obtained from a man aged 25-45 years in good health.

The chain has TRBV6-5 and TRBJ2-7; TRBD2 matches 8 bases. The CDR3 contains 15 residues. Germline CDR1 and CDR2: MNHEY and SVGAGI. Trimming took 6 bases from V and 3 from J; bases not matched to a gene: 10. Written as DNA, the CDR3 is TGTGCCAGCAGCCCACCAAGCGGGGGAGGCTACGAGCAGTACTTC. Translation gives CASSPPSGGGYEQYF.

The CDR3 reads CASYRDLNTEAFF. The CDR3 region has the DNA TGTGCCAGCTACCGGGATTTGAACACTGAAGCTTTCTTT. The gene calls are TRBV27 and TRBJ1-1, with no clear D. CDR3 length: 13 residues. CDR1 and CDR2 from the germline V gene are MNHEY and SMNVEV (reference sequence). V lost 8 bases and J 0 bases, leaving 10 bases between the germline ends.

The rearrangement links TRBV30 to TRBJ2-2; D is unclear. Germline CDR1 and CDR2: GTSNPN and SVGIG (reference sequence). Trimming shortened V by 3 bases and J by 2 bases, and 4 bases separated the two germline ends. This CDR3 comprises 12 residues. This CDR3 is CAWRSNTGELFF. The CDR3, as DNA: TGTGCCTGGAGATCTAACACCGGGGAGCTGTTTTTT.

The DNA for the CDR3 is TGTGCCAGCAGCTCCCTTCAGGGGACAGGAACGGAGACCCAGTACTTC. The encoded protein is CASSSLQGTGTETQYF. This sequence joins TRBV5-4 and TRBJ2-5; 8 nucleotides align to TRBD1. Germline V gives CDR1 SGHNT, CDR2 YYREEE (reference sequence). Trimming cost V 3 bases and J 5 bases; bases outside gene matches: 12. The CDR3 totals 16 residues.

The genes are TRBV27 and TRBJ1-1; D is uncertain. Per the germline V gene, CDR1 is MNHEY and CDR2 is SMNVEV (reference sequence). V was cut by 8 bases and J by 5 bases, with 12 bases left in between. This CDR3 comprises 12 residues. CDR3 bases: TGTGCCAGCCACGCCCCGCAGACTGAAGCTTTCTTT. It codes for CASHAPQTEAFF.

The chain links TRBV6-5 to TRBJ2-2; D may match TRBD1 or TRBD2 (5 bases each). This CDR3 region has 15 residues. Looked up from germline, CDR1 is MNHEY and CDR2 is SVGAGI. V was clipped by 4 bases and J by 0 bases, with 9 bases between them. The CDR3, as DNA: TGTGCCAGCAGTTTTGGGACCCCGAACACCGGGGAGCTGTTTTTT. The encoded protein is CASSFGTPNTGELFF.

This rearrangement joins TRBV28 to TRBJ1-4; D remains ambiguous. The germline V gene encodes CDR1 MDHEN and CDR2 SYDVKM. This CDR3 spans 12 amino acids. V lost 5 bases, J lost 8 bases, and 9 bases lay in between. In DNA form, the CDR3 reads TGTGCCAGCAGTCCTCCAAGGGAAAAACTGTTTTTT. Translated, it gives CASSPPREKLFF. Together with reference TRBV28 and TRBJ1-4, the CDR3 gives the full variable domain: DVKVTQSSRYLVKRTGEKVFLECVQDMDHENMFWYRQDPGLGLRLIYFSYDVKMKEKGDIPEGYSVSREKKERFSLILESASTNQTSMYLCASSPPREKLFFGSGTQLSVL.

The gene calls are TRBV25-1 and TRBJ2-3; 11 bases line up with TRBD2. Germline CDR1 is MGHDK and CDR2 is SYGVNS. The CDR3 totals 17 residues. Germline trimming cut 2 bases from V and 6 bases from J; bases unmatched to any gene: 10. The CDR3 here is CASSERTSGSVWDTQYF. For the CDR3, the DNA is TGTGCCAGCAGTGAAAGAACTAGCGGGAGCGTTTGGGATACGCAGTATTTT.

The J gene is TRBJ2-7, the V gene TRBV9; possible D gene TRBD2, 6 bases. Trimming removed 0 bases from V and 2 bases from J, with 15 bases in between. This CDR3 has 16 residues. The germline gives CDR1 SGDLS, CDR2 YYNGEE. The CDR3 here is CASSVAAWTGAYEQYF. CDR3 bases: TGTGCCAGCAGCGTAGCCGCCTGGACGGGGGCCTACGAGCAGTACTTC.

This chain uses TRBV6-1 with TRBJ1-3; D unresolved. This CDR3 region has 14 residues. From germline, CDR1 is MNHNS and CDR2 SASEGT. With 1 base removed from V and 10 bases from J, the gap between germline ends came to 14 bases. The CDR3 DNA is TGTGCCAGCAGTGAAGTTACCCGAGTGGGTACCATATATTTT. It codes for CASSEVTRVGTIYF.

CDR3 DNA sequence: TGTGCCAGTAGTTCACGTGATGAGCAGTTCTTC. It translates to CASSSRDEQFF. V and J are TRBV19 and TRBJ2-1; D not certain. CDR1 and CDR2 (germline): LNHDA, SQIVND (reference sequence). Trimming cost V 5 bases and J 8 bases, with 7 bases left between them. This CDR3 region has 11 residues.

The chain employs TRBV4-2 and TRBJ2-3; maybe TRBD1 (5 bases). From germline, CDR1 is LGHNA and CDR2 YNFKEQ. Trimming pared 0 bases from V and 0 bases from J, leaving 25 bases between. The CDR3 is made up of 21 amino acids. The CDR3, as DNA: TGTGCCAGCAGCCAAGAAGGGGTTGGTCCAGTAGTAGGGAAAAGCACAGATACGCAGTATTTT. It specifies CASSQEGVGPVVGKSTDTQYF.

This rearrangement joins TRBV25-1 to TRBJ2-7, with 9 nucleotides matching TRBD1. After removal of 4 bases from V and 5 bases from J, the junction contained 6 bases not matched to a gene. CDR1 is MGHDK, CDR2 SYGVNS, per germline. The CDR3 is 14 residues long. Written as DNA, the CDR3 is TGTGCCAGCAGTGCGCGGGACAGGGTCAACGAGCAGTACTTC. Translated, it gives CASSARDRVNEQYF.

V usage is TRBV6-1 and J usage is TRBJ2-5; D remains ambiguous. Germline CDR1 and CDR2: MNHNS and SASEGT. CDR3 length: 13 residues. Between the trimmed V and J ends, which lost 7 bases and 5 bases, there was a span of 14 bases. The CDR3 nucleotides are TGTGCCAGCAATGTCCAGACTCCGGAGACCCAGTACTTC. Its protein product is CASNVQTPETQYF.

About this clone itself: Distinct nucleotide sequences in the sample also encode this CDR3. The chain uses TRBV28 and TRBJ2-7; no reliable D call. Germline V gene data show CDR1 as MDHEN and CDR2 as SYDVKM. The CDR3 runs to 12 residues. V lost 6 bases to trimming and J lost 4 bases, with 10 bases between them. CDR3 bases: TGTGCCAGCAGCTTGGACGGTTACGAGCAGTACTTC. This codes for CASSLDGYEQYF.

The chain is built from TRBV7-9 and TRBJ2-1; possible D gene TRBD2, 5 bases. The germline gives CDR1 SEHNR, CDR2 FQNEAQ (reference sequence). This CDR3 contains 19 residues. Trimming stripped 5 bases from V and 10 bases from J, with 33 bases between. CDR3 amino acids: CASSGQLRGSRAGSREQFF. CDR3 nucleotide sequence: TGTGCCAGCAGCGGCCAGCTGAGAGGGTCTAGGGCGGGCTCCCGGGAGCAGTTCTTC.

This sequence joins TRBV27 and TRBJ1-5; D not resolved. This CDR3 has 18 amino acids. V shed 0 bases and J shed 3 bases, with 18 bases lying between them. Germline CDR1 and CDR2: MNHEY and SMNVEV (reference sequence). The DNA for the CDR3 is TGTGCCAGCAGTTTATCAGCCCCCACGGAGATTATCAATCAGCCCCAGCATTTT. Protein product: CASSLSAPTEIINQPQHF.

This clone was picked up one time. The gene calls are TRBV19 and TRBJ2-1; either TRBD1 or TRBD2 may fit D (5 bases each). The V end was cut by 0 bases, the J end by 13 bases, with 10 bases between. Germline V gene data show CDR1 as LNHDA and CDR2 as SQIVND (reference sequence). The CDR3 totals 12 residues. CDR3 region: CASSIEPGPQFF. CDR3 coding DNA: TGTGCCAGTAGTATAGAACCGGGGCCACAGTTCTTC. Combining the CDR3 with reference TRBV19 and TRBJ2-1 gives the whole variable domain DGGITQSPKYLFRKEGQNVTLSCEQNLNHDAMYWYRQDPGQGLRLIYYSQIVNDFQKGDIAEGYSVSREKKESFPLTVTSAQKNPTAFYLCASSIEPGPQFFGPGTRLTVL.